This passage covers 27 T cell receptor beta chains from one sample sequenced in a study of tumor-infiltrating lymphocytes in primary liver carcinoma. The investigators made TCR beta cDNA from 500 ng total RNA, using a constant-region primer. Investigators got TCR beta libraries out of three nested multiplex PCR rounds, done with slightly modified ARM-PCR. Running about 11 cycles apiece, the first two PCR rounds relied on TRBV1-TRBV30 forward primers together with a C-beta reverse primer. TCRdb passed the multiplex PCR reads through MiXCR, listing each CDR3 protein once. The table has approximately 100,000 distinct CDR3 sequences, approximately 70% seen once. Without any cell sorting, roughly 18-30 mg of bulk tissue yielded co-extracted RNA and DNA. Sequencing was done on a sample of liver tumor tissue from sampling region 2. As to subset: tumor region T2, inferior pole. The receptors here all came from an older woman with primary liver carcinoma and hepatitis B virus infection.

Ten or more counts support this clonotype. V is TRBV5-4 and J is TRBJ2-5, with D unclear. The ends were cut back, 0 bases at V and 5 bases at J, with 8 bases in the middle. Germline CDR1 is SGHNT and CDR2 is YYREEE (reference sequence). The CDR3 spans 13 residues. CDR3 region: CASSLGGGETQYF. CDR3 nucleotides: TGTGCCAGCAGCTTGGGGGGTGGGGAGACCCAGTACTTC.

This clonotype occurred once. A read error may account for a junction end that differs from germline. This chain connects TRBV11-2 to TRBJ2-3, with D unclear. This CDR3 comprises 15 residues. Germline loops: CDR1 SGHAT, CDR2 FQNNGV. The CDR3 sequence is CGSSFGPERTDTQYF. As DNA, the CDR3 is TGTGGCAGCAGCTTCGGACCAGAACGCACAGATACACAGTATTTT.

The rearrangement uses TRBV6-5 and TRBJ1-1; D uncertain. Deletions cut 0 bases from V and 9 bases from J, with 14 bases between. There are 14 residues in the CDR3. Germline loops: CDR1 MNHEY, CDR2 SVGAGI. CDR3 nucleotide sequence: TGTGCCAGCAGTTACTCAAAGCTCAAGGTTCAAGCTTTCTTT. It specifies CASSYSKLKVQAFF.

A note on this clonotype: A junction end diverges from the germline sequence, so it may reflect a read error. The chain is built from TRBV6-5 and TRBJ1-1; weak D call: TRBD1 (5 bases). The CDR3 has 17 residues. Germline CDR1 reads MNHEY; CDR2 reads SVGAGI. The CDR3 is CASSYPGGPAGNTGAFF. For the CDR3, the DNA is TGTGCCAGCAGTTACCCAGGCGGGCCGGCAGGGAACACTGGAGCTTTCTTT.

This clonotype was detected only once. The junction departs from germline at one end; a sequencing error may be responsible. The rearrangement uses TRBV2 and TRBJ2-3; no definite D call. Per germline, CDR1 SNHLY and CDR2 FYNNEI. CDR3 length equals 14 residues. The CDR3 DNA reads TGTACCAGCAGTGTGAACCTCAACACAGATACGCAGTATTTT. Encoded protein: CTSSVNLNTDTQYF.

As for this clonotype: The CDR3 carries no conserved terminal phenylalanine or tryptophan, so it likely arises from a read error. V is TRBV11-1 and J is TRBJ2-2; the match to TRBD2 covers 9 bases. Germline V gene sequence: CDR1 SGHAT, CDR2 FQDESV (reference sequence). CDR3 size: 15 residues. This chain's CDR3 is CASGLGLAGLGGLFS. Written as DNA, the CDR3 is TGTGCCAGCGGCTTGGGGCTAGCGGGGCTCGGGGGGCTGTTTTCT.

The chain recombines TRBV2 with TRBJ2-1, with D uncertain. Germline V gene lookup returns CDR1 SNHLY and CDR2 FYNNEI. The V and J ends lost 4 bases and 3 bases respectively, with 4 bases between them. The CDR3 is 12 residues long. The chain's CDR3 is CASSGVYNEQFF. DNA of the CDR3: TGTGCCAGCAGTGGGGTCTACAATGAGCAGTTCTTC.

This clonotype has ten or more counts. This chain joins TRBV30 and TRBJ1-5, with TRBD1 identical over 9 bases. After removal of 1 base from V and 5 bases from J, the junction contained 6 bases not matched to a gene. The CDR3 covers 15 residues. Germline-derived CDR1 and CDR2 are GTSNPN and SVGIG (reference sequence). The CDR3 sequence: CAWSDGTGTYQPQHF. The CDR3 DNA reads TGTGCCTGGAGTGATGGGACAGGGACCTATCAGCCCCAGCATTTT.

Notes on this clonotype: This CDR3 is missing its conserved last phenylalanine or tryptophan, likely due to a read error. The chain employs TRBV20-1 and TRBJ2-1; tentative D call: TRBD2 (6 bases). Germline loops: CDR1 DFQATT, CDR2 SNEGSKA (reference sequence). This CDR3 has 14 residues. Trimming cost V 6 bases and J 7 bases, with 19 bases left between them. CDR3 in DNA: TGCAGTGCGGCGGGGTCCCCCGTTGGGAATGAGCAGTTCCTC. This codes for CSAAGSPVGNEQFL.

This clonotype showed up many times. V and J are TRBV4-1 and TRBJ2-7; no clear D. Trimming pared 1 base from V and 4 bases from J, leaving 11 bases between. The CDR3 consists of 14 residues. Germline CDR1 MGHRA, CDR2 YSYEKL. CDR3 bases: TGCGCCAGCAGCCAAGCGGAACAGAGTTACGAGCAGTACTTC. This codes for CASSQAEQSYEQYF.

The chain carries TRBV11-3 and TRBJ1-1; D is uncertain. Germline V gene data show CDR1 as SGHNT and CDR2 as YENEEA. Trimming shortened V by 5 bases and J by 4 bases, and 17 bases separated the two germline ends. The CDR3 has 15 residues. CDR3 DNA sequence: TGTGCCAGCAGCACCCCACGGTGCTTGATCACTGAAGCTTTCTTT. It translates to CASSTPRCLITEAFF.

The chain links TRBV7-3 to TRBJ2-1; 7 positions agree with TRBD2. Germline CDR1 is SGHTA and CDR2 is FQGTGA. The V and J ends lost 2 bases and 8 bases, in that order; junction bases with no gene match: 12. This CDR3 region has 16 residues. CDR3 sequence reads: CASSLGGGGRGDEQFF. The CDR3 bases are TGTGCCAGCAGCTTAGGTGGGGGAGGGCGGGGTGATGAGCAGTTCTTC.

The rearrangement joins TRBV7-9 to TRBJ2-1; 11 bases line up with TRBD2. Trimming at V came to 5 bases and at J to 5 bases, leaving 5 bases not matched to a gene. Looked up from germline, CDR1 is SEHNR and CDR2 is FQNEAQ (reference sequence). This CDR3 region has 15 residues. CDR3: CASSEGLAAHNEQFF. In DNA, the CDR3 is TGTGCCAGCAGCGAGGGACTAGCGGCCCACAATGAGCAGTTCTTC. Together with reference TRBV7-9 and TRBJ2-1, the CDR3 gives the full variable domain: DTGVSQNPRHKITKRGQNVTFRCDPISEHNRLYWYRQTLGQGPEFLTYFQNEAQLEKSRLLSDRFSAERPKGSFSTLEIQRTEQGDSAMYLCASSEGLAAHNEQFFGPGTRLTVL.

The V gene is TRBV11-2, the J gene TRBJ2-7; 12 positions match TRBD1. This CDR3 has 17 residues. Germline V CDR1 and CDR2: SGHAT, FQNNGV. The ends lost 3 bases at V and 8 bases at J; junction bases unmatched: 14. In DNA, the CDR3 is TGTGCCAGCAGCTTCCAACAGGGACAGGGGGCGCGATACAAGCAGTACTTC. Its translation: CASSFQQGQGARYKQYF.

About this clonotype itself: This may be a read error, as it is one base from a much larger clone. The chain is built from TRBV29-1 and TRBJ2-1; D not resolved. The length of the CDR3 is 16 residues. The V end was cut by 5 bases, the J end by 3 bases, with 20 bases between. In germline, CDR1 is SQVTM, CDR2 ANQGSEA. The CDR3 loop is CSVPLVPRRFYNEQFF. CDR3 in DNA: TGCAGCGTTCCACTCGTACCAAGGCGTTTCTACAATGAGCAGTTCTTC.

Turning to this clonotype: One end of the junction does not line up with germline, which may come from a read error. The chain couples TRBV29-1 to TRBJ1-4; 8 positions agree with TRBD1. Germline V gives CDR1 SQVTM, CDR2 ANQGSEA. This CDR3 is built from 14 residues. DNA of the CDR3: TGCAGCGTGGGACAGGAGGCAACTAATGAAAAACCGTTTTTT. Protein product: CSVGQEATNEKPFF.

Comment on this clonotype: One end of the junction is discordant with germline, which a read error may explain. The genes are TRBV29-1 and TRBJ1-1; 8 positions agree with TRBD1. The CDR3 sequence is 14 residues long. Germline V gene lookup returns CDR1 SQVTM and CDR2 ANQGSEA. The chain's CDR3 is CSVGGQGSRTGAFF. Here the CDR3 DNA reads TGCAGCGTGGGAGGACAGGGCTCGAGAACTGGAGCTTTCTTT.

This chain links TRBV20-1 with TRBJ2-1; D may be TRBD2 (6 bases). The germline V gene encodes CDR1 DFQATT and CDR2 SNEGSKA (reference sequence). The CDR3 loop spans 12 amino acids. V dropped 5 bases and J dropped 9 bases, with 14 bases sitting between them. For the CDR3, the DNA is TGCAGTGCTGGGCGGGGAACTATTGAGCAGTTCTTC. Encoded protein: CSAGRGTIEQFF.

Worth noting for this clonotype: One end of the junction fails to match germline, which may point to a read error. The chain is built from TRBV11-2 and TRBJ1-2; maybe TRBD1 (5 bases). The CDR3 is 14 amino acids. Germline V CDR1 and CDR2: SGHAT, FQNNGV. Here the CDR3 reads CVSSPRRDGYGYTF. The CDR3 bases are TGTGTCAGCAGCCCCCGCAGGGATGGGTATGGCTACACCTTC.

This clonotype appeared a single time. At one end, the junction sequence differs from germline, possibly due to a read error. CDR3 bases: TGTGCCAGCAGCTTAATGCTAGCGAACACAAGGGAGCTATTTTTT. Protein product: CASSLMLANTRELFF. The genes are TRBV11-2 and TRBJ2-2, with D maybe TRBD2 (6 bases). CDR1 is SGHAT and CDR2 is FQNNGV in the germline V gene. The CDR3 consists of 15 residues.

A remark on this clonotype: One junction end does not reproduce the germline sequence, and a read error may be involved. CDR3 in amino acids: CASSYRDTGELLF. In DNA form, the CDR3 reads TGTGCCAGCAGTTACAGGGACACCGGTGAGCTGCTTTTT. The chain carries TRBV6-6 and TRBJ2-2; D is perhaps TRBD1 (6 bases). Germline V gene lookup returns CDR1 MNHNY and CDR2 SVGAGI (reference sequence). This CDR3 has 13 residues.

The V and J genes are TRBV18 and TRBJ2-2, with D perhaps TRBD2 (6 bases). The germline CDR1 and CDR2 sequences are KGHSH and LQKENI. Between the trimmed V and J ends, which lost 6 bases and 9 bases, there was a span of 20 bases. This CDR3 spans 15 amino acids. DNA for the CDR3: TGTGCCAGCTCTCCCGGACTAACGGGAGACCGGGAGCTGTTTTTT. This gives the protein CASSPGLTGDRELFF.

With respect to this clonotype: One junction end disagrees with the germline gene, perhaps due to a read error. The CDR3, as DNA: TGTGCCAACTCCACGGGGCAGGCCACAACCGGGGAGCTGTTTTTC. It yields the protein CANSTGQATTGELFF. J is TRBJ2-2 and V is TRBV5-4; D is possibly TRBD1 or TRBD2 (5 bases each). Germline V lookup: CDR1 SGHNT, CDR2 YYREEE (reference sequence). The CDR3 totals 15 residues.

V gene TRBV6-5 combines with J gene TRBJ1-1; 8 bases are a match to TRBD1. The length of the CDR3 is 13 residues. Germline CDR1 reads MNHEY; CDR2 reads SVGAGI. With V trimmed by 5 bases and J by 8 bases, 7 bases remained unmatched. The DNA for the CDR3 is TGTGCCAGCAGTCGACAGGGGACCACCGAAGCTTTCTTT. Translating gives CASSRQGTTEAFF.

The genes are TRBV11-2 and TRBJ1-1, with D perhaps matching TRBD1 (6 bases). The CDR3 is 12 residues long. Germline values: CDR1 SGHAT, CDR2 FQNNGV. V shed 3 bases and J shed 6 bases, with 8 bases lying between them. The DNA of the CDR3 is TGTGCCAGCAGCTTCAGACAGGCTGAAGCTTTCTTT. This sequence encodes CASSFRQAEAFF. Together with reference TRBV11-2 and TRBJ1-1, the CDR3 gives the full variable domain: EAGVAQSPRYKIIEKRQSVAFWCNPISGHATLYWYQQILGQGPKLLIQFQNNGVVDDSQLPKDRFSAERLKGVDSTLKIQPAKLEDSAVYLCASSFRQAEAFFGQGTRLTVV.

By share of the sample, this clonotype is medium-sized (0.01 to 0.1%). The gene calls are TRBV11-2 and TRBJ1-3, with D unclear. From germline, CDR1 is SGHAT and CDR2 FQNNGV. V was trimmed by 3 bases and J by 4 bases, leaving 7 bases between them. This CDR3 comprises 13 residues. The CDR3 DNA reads TGTGCCAGCAGCTTCCCCGGCGGAAACACCATATATTTT. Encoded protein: CASSFPGGNTIYF.

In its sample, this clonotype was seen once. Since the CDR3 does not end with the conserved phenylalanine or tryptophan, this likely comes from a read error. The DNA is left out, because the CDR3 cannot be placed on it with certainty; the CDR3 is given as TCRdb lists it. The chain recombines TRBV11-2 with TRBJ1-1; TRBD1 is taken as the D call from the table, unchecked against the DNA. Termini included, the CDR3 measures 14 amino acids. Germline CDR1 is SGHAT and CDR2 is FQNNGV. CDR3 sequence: CASRFGTANTEVFL.